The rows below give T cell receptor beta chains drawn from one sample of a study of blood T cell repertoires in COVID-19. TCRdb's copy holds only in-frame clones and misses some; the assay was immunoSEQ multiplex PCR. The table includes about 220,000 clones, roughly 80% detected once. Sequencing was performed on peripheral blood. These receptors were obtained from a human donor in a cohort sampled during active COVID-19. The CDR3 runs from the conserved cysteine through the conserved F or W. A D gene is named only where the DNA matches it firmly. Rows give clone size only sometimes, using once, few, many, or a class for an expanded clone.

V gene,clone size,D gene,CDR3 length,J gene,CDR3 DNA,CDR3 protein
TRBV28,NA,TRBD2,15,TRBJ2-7,TGTGCCAGCAGTTGGACCCAACTAGCGAGTGGGGAGCAGTACTTC,CASSWTQLASGEQYF
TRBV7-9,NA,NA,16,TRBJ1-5,TGTGCCAGCAGCTTAGTGGGAGGCAATAGCAATCAGCCCCAGCATTTT,CASSLVGGNSNQPQHF
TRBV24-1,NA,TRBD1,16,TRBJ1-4,TGTGCCACCAGTGAGGGCGGGACAGGGGCTAATGAAAAACTGTTTTTT,CATSEGGTGANEKLFF
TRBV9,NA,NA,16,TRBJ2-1,TGTGCCAGCAGCGTATTAGCCAGCGGGTTCTACAATGAGCAGTTCTTC,CASSVLASGFYNEQFF
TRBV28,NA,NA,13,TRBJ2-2,TGTGCCAGCAGAAAAACAGGAAACGGGGAGCTGTTTTTT,CASRKTGNGELFF
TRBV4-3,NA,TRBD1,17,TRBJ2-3,TGCGCCAGCAGCCAAGCCCAAGGACAGGGGGCCTTAGATACGCAGTATTTT,CASSQAQGQGALDTQYF
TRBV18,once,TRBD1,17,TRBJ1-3,TGTGCCAGCTCACCACCGGGACAGGGAGTCTCGGGAAACACCATATATTTT,CASSPPGQGVSGNTIYF
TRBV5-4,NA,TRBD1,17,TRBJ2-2,TGTGCCAGCAGCTTGGCCCTCGGGACAGGGGTTCCCGGGGAGCTGTTTTTT,CASSLALGTGVPGELFF
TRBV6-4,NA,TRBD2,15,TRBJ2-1,TGTGCCAGCAGTGAAACTAGCGGCTCCTACAATGAGCAGTTCTTC,CASSETSGSYNEQFF
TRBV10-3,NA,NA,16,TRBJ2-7,TGTGCCATCAGTCGGCTAGAACCAGGGGTCTCCTACGAGCAGTACTTC,CAISRLEPGVSYEQYF
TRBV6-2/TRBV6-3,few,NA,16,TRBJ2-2,TGTGCCAGCAGTTACACGACAGGCTCCCGCACCGGGGAGCTGTTTTTT,CASSYTTGSRTGELFF
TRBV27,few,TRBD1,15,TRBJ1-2,TGTGCCAGCAGTCCTCGACAGGGGGCGCGATATGGCTACACCTTC,CASSPRQGARYGYTF
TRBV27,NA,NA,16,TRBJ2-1,TGTGCCAGCAGTTTAGGGCAGGTGGGCTCCTACAATGAGCAGTTCTTC,CASSLGQVGSYNEQFF
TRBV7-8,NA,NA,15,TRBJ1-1,TGTGCCAGCAGCTTTTCCATGGGGGCTGGGACGGGAGCTTTCTTT,CASSFSMGAGTGAFF
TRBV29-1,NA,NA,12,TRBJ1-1,TGCAGCGTTGTACAGGGATTCACTGAAGCTTTCTTT,CSVVQGFTEAFF
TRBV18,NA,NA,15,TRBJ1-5,TGTGCCAGCTCACCGACCGGGGGATGGAATCAGCCCCAGCATTTT,CASSPTGGWNQPQHF
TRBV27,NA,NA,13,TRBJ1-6,TGTGCCAGCAGGTCCGGGTTCGGTTCACCCCTCCACTTT,CASRSGFGSPLHF
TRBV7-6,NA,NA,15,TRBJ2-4,TGTGCCAGCAGCCCTCGATGGGGAGAGGAAGCCATTCAGTACTTC,CASSPRWGEEAIQYF
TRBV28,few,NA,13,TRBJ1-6,TGTGCCAGCAGTTTACCAGGTTCGGTACCCCTCCACTTT,CASSLPGSVPLHF
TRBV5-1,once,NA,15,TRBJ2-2,TGCGCCAGCAGCTTGGATGCGGGACGGACCGGGGAGCTGTTTTTT,CASSLDAGRTGELFF
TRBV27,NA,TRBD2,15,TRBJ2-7,TGTGCCAGCAGTTTGACGGCTAGCGGATCCTACGAGCAGTACTTC,CASSLTASGSYEQYF
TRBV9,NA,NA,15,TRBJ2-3,TGTGCCAGCAGCCCGGGTGGAGTGTCAACAGATACGCAGTATTTT,CASSPGGVSTDTQYF
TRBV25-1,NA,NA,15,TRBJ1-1,TGTGCCAGCGTAGGGGAAAAAGACATGAACACTGAAGCTTTCTTT,CASVGEKDMNTEAFF
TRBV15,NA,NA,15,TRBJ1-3,TGTGCCACCAGCGTATCGCGGGGGACTGGAAACACCATATATTTT,CATSVSRGTGNTIYF
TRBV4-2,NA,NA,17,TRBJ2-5,TGTGCCAGCAGCCAAGATCCGGGGGAAAGTTACCAAGAGACCCAGTACTTC,CASSQDPGESYQETQYF
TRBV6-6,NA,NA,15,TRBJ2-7,TGTGCCAGCAACCGCCCCGGGACTCCTCAAACGGAGCAGTACTTC,CASNRPGTPQTEQYF
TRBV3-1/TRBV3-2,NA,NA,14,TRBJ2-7,TGTGCCAGCAGCCAAGATCCGGGGGGCTCCGTGCAGTACTTC,CASSQDPGGSVQYF
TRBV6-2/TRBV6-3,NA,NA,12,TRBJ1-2,TGTGCCAGCAGTTACAGGGGTTATGGCTACACCTTC,CASSYRGYGYTF
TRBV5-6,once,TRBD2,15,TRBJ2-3,TGTGCCAGCAGCTATAGCGGGAGGGCCTCAGATACGCAGTATTTT,CASSYSGRASDTQYF
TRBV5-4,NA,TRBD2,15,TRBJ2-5,TGTGCCAGCAGCTTGAGTAGCGGGAATCGAGAGACCCAGTACTTC,CASSLSSGNRETQYF
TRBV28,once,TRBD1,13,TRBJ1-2,TGTGCCAGCAGCCTAAAGACAGGGTATGGCTACACCTTC,CASSLKTGYGYTF
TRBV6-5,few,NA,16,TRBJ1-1,TGTGCCAGCAGTTACTCGGCACGCGGGTTGAACACTGAAGCTTTCTTT,CASSYSARGLNTEAFF
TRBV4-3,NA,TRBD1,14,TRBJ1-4,TGCGCCAGCAGCCCGCGACAGGGGAATGAAAAACTGTTTTTT,CASSPRQGNEKLFF
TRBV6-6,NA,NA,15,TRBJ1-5,TGTGCCAGCAGTTACGTGCAGGGGAGCAATCAGCCCCAGCATTTT,CASSYVQGSNQPQHF
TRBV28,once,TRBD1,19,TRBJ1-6,TGTGCCAGCAGTTTATGGGTATGGGCAGGGGGCGCTGGGAATTCACCCCTCCACTTT,CASSLWVWAGGAGNSPLHF
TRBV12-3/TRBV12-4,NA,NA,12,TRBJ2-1,TGTGCCAGCAGTTCTCTCTACAATGAGCAGTTCTTC,CASSSLYNEQFF
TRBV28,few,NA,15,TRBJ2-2,TGTGCCAGCAGTTTATTCCCTACTAACACCGGGGAGCTGTTTTTT,CASSLFPTNTGELFF
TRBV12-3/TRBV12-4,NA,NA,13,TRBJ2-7,TGTGCCAGCAGTTTTGGGGAGTCCTACGAGCAGTACTTC,CASSFGESYEQYF
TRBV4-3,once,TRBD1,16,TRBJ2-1,TGCGCCAGCAGCCAAGGGGCCGGGACAGGGTACAATGAGCAGTTCTTC,CASSQGAGTGYNEQFF
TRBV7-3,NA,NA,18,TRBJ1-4,TGTGCCAGCAGCCCAAGGCCCCCTAGGAGTTTCACTAATGAAAAACTGTTTTTT,CASSPRPPRSFTNEKLFF
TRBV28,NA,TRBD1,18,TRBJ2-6,TGTGCCAGCAGTTTACCAGGGGCAGGGGGCTCTGGGGCCAACGTCCTGACTTTC,CASSLPGAGGSGANVLTF
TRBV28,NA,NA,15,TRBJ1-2,TGTGCCAGCACCGTAATCCAGGGGATTAACTATGGCTACACCTTC,CASTVIQGINYGYTF
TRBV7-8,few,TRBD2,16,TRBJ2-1,TGTGCCAGCAGCACGCGGACTAGCGGGCCATACAATGAGCAGTTCTTC,CASSTRTSGPYNEQFF
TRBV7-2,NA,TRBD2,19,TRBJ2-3,TGTGCCAGCAGCTCTAGTCCACCCGGGACTAGCGACAGCACAGATACGCAGTATTTT,CASSSSPPGTSDSTDTQYF
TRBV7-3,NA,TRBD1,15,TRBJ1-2,TGTGCCAGCAGCCCGGGACAGGGGGCAGTCTATGGCTACACCTTC,CASSPGQGAVYGYTF
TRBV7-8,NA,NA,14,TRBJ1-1,TGTGCCAGCAGCTTAAGGGAGGGGCGAATTGAAGCTTTCTTT,CASSLREGRIEAFF
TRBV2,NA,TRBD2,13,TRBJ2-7,TGTGCCAGCCGGACTAGCGGGATCTACGAGCAGTACTTC,CASRTSGIYEQYF
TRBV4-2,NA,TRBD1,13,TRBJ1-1,TGTGCCAGCAGGCGGGACAGCAACACTGAAGCTTTCTTT,CASRRDSNTEAFF
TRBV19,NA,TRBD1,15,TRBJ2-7,TGTGCCAGTAGTAGGACAGGGGGCCTCTCCTACGAGCAGTACTTC,CASSRTGGLSYEQYF
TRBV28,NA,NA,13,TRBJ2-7,TGTGCCAGCAGACAGGGCAGCTCCTACGAGCAGTACTTC,CASRQGSSYEQYF
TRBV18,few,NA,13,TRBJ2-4,TGTGCCAGCTCACCGCAAGCAACCAACATTCAGTACTTC,CASSPQATNIQYF
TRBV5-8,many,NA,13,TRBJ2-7,TGTGCCAGCAGCGAGGACAGTTCCTACGAGCAGTACTTC,CASSEDSSYEQYF
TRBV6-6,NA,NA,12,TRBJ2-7,TGTGCCAGCAGTTTACAGGGAAAAGAGCAGTACTTC,CASSLQGKEQYF
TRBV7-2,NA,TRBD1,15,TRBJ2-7,TGTGCCAGCAGCTGGGGACAGCTAAGCTCCTACGAGCAGTACTTC,CASSWGQLSSYEQYF
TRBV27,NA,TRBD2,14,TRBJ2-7,TGTGCCAGCAGTTTACGGGAGGGGCGCTACGAGCAGTACTTC,CASSLREGRYEQYF
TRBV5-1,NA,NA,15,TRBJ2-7,TGCGCCAGCAGCTTCTCTTCGGGTTCGTCCTACGAGCAGTACTTC,CASSFSSGSSYEQYF
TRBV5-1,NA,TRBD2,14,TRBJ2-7,TGCGCCAGCAGCTTCCCCCAACTAGCGGGCGAGCAGTACTTC,CASSFPQLAGEQYF
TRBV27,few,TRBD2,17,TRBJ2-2,TGTGCCAGCACCGACTTGCTAGCGGGAGGCCCCAGGGGGGAGCTGTTTTTT,CASTDLLAGGPRGELFF
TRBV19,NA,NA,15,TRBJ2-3,TGTGCCAGTAGTAGAAGACAGGAGAGGCTATCAACGCAGTATTTT,CASSRRQERLSTQYF